Listed below are T cell receptor beta chains from one sample, sequenced in a study of blood T cell repertoires in COVID-19. Sequenced by immunoSEQ multiplex PCR; TCRdb stores in-frame clones only, minus some. Of 390,000 or so clones listed, around 86% are singletons. The sequenced sample consisted of PBMCs or T cells enriched from blood (not recorded which). These receptors were taken from a woman aged 45-59 years who had recovered from COVID-19. CDR3s include the opening cysteine and the closing phenylalanine or tryptophan. The D gene is left open where the match is weak.

D gene | CDR3 length | V gene | CDR3 protein
TRBD2 | 15 | TRBV19 | CASSSEREPYNEQFF
TRBD1 | 19 | TRBV18 | CASSTTALGQGNSGNTIYF
NA | 14 | TRBV19 | CASSTTRGNQPQHF
NA | 14 | TRBV5-5 | CASSLREWNNEQFF
TRBD2 | 22 | TRBV18 | CASSLRPPSTSGGPSSYNEQFF
NA | 15 | TRBV3-1/TRBV3-2 | CASSQDGTPLNEQFF
NA | 16 | TRBV21-1 | CASSKVGGRSRQPQHF
NA | 15 | TRBV6-6 | CASSSNGSPNYGYTF
TRBD2 | 16 | TRBV27 | CASRMTVAGVYNEQFF
NA | 13 | TRBV7-2 | CASSLGGSYGYTF
TRBD1 | 16 | TRBV7-2 | CASSLEWGDRAYEQYF
TRBD1 | 14 | TRBV29-1 | CSAWTGEILYGYTF
TRBD2 | 19 | TRBV5-4 | CASSLLGGAGGPLYNEQFF
NA | 15 | TRBV19 | CASSMGTPPVYGYTF
NA | 14 | TRBV18 | CASSPEGQNKAQHF
TRBD1 | 16 | TRBV6-5 | CASSYLKTGGTEKLFF
TRBD1 | 16 | TRBV2 | CASSVDRGAGNYGYTF
NA | 14 | TRBV27 | CASRTTYRLYEQYF
TRBD1 | 14 | TRBV10-3 | CAIKGTEKNTEAFF
NA | 15 | TRBV7-2 | CASSLASSSRETQYF
TRBD1 | 14 | TRBV7-2 | CASSSAGQAGGYTF
NA | 12 | TRBV5-4 | CASSLPSNEQFF
TRBD1 | 19 | TRBV7-9 | CASSGLASGDRTASYGYTF
TRBD1 | 14 | TRBV9 | CASRKTGIDYGYTF
NA | 18 | TRBV11-2 | CASSLWRPSTGRTDTQYF
NA | 13 | TRBV5-6 | CASSPGRNYGYTF
NA | 16 | TRBV5-6 | CASSSIVVGRTGELFF
NA | 13 | TRBV30 | CAQVNMGNTEAFF
NA | 13 | TRBV2 | CASSVPAVYEQYF
NA | 12 | TRBV15 | CATTDGGYGYTF
NA | 16 | TRBV6-2/TRBV6-3 | CASSSPAEINTDTQYF
NA | 14 | TRBV5-4 | CASSLEPNTGELFF
NA | 15 | TRBV6-5 | CASSPLGQFDQPQHF
NA | 12 | TRBV7-9 | CASSLSGATAHF
NA | 15 | TRBV6-4 | CASRPDRTSYNEQFF
TRBD1 | 14 | TRBV7-2 | CASSFQTGPETQYF
TRBD1 | 17 | TRBV7-9 | CASGATSPGQGDYGYTF
NA | 14 | TRBV30 | CAWTPLGGAYEQYF
NA | 15 | TRBV5-4 | CASSPSRIANYGYTF
NA | 13 | TRBV5-1 | CASSEGTVHEQYF
NA | 15 | TRBV30 | CAWRSRERSTDTQYF
TRBD1 | 13 | TRBV7-9 | CASIPRTGNEQFF
TRBD2 | 15 | TRBV19 | CASSKGLATYNEQFF
NA | 15 | TRBV4-1 | CASSHYGQMTGELFF